The clone carrying this TCR beta chain was seen ten or more times. This record belongs to a study of T cells in Graves' hyperthyroidism and ophthalmopathy. RNA transcripts served as the template for amplifying TCR beta CDR3 regions. TCR CDR3 underwent first-round RT-PCR with the HTBI primer set. TCRdb reprocessed the multiplex PCR reads with MiXCR, giving one entry per CDR3 protein. The table has more than 150,000 distinct CDR3 sequences, 15% to 20% seen once. The V gene end was trimmed by 7 bases and the J gene end by 5 bases; junction bases not matched to a gene: 6. CDR1 and CDR2 from the germline V gene are SQVTM and ANQGSEA. This CDR3 is built from 13 residues.

This receptor was obtained from a woman aged 45-65 years with Graves' hyperthyroidism. The sequencing sample was made of blood. The chain links TRBV29-1 to TRBJ1-5; 9 bases line up with TRBD1. DNA of the CDR3: TGCAGCGCCGGACAGGGGAGGTATCAGCCCCAGCATTTT. Translated, it gives CSAGQGRYQPQHF.